This T cell receptor beta chain derives from a study of T cells in Graves' hyperthyroidism and ophthalmopathy. Study-wide points: Most thyroid clonotypes that were expanded above 0.001 also turned up in blood. Ophthalmopathy onset followed model prediction by a median roughly 6.5 months.

J was trimmed by 7 bases and V by 4 bases; bases with no gene match: 4. This CDR3 is built from 14 residues. In germline, CDR1 is SEHNR, CDR2 FQNEAQ (reference sequence). Lactation, pregnancy, other autoimmune disease or uncontrolled infection excluded patients. On the basis of clinical symptoms, serum thyroxine and TRAb, thyroid ultrasound and orbital computed tomography, diagnoses were made. Regions amplified from RNA transcripts were the TCR beta CDR3 regions. With the HTBI primer set, the TCR CDR3 went through a first round of RT-PCR. TCRdb reprocessed the multiplex PCR reads via MiXCR and lists one record per CDR3 protein. The sample carries over 650,000 distinct CDR3 sequences, approximately 42% recorded once. This clonotype was picked up many times. Its cognate antigen is unknown.

The clonotype comes from an adult man with Graves' disease, either hyperthyroidism or ophthalmopathy (not recorded which). The V gene is TRBV7-9, the J gene TRBJ1-6; TRBD1 matches at 7 bases. The sample taken for sequencing was peripheral blood or thyroid tissue (not recorded which). DNA of the CDR3: TGTGCCAGCAGCTCCTTAGGGGGCAATTCACCCCTCCACTTT. It specifies CASSSLGGNSPLHF.